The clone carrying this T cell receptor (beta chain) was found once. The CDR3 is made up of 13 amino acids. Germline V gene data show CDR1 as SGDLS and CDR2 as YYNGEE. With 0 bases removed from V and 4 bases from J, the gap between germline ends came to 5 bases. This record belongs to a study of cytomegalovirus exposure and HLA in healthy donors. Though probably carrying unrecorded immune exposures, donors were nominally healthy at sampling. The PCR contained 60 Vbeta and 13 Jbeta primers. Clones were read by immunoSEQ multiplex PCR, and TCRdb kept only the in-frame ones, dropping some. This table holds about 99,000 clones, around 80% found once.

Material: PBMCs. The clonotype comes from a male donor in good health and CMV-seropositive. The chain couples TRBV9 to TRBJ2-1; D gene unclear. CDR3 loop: CASSVGQYNEQFF. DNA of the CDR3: TGTGCCAGCAGCGTAGGACAATACAATGAGCAGTTCTTC.